The clone carrying this T cell receptor (beta chain) was picked up a small number of times. Its target is not known. The data are from a study of T cells in Graves' hyperthyroidism and ophthalmopathy. Study-wide points: Stable hyperthyroidism and ophthalmopathy were separated using 13 V-J signatures.

The V end lost 4 bases, the J end lost 6 bases, and 8 bases lay between the germline ends. This CDR3 comprises 12 residues. The V gene's germline CDR1 is SGDLS and CDR2 YYNGEE. Each person with ophthalmopathy scored at least 3 on the Clinical Activity Score, reached NOSPECS grade 4 or higher, and had been ill under 3 months. Diagnostic decisions used clinical symptoms, serum thyroxine and TRAb, thyroid ultrasound and orbital computed tomography. There were TCR beta CDR3 regions amplified from RNA transcripts. RT-PCR in the first round (using the HTBI primer set) targeted the TCR CDR3. In TCRdb, the multiplex PCR reads were re-called with MiXCR into one record per CDR3 protein. The repertoire holds around 500,000 distinct CDR3 sequences, 22% seen once, with under 55% in the top ten.

The sequence came from a woman in her 70s with Graves' ophthalmopathy. J is TRBJ2-1 and V is TRBV9, with D unresolved. Sequencing used blood. The CDR3 region has the DNA TGTGCCAGCAGCTCGAGTGGCAATGAGCAGTTCTTC. Amino acid sequence: CASSSSGNEQFF.